This paragraph covers one T cell receptor beta chain sequence. These data belong to a study of blood T cell repertoires in COVID-19. Study-level background: Samples of COVID-19 (acute and convalescent) were obtained from the United States, Italy and Spain.

The method was immunoSEQ multiplex PCR; TCRdb's version includes in-frame clones alone and lacks a portion of them. The table records approximately 380,000 clones, around 90% of them present only once. Trimming stripped 0 bases from V and 5 bases from J, with 13 bases between. This CDR3 comprises 16 residues. Germline loops: CDR1 MNHNY, CDR2 SVGAGI (reference sequence). The chain links TRBV6-6 to TRBJ2-2; the D gene is possibly TRBD1 (6 bases). The sequence derives from a woman aged 18-35 years who had recovered from COVID-19. The material sequenced was PBMCs or T cells enriched from blood (not recorded which). For the CDR3, the DNA is TGTGCCAGCAGTTACTCTCGACAGGTGAAAACCGGGGAGCTGTTTTTT. It yields the protein CASSYSRQVKTGELFF.